This T cell receptor (beta chain) was retrieved from a study of T cells in women clearing cervical HPV infection. As for the study in general: Cases' blood sampling followed lesion detection by median roughly 150 days (90 to 200).

As regards this clone: The CDR3 extends 3 residues past the end of the read, so its final part is completed from the germline J gene.

HPV was found by MY09/MY11 PCR and dot-blot genotyping. The method was immunoSEQ multiplex PCR; TCRdb's version includes in-frame clones alone and lacks a portion of them. The specimen's table records 20,000 to 25,000 clones. Trimming at V came to 4 bases and at J to 6 bases, leaving 3 bases not matched to a gene. This CDR3 region has 12 residues. Looked up from germline, CDR1 is SQVTM and CDR2 is ANQGSEA. Sequencing was carried out using blood buffy coat. The chain couples TRBV29-1 to TRBJ2-1; 7 positions agree with TRBD1. The origin of this receptor is a woman between 18 and 69 years old with a cervical HPV16 infection that either progressed to CIN3+ or cleared (not recorded which). The part of the CDR3 DNA that was read is TGCAGCGTTGGGGACAGAGTCAATGAG. Amino acids: CSVGDRVNE. In full, the CDR3 is CSVGDRVNEQFF.